The clone carrying this T cell receptor beta chain showed up many times. The CDR3 has 10 amino acids. Trimming shortened V by 5 bases and J by 6 bases, and 7 bases separated the two germline ends. Per the germline V gene, CDR1 is DFQATT and CDR2 is SNEGSKA (reference sequence). This entry belongs to a study of T cells in Graves' hyperthyroidism and ophthalmopathy. What was amplified from RNA transcripts were TCR beta CDR3 regions. RT-PCR in the first round (using the HTBI primer set) targeted the TCR CDR3. TCRdb analysed the multiplex PCR reads with MiXCR anew, one entry per CDR3 protein. The table has approximately 400,000 distinct CDR3 sequences, 19% seen once.

This sequence was found in a woman between 18 and 29 years old with Graves' hyperthyroidism. Sequencing used blood. V gene TRBV20-1 combines with J gene TRBJ1-2; perhaps TRBD1 as D (5 bases). CDR3 sequence reads: CSAGGDGYTF. Written as DNA, the CDR3 is TGCAGTGCTGGGGGGGATGGCTACACCTTC.